A selection of T cell receptor beta chains follows, all from one sample in a study of blood T cells in healthy people across ages. In TCRdb, the 5' RACE reads were re-called with MiXCR into one record per CDR3 protein. The table has 1.5 million to 2 million distinct CDR3 sequences, 25% to 30% seen once. Sequenced sample: blood. The origin of the receptors is a woman aged 25 to 39 in good health. Each CDR3 is given with its conserved first and last residue. The order of the fields is J gene, D gene, clone size, V gene, CDR3 length, CDR3 protein, CDR3 DNA. A D gene is named only where the DNA matches it firmly. Rows give clone size only sometimes, using once, few, many, or a class for an expanded clone.

J gene: TRBJ1-1
D gene: TRBD1
clone size: few
V gene: TRBV7-9
CDR3 length: 15
CDR3 protein: CASRRGTAEYTEAFF
CDR3 DNA: TGTGCCAGCAGGAGAGGGACAGCCGAGTACACTGAAGCTTTCTTT

J gene: TRBJ1-2
D gene: -
clone size: -
V gene: TRBV14
CDR3 length: 17
CDR3 protein: CASSQTTGIREPYGYTF
CDR3 DNA: TGTGCCAGCAGCCAAACTACAGGGATCAGGGAACCCTATGGCTACACCTTC

J gene: TRBJ1-4
D gene: -
clone size: -
V gene: TRBV20-1
CDR3 length: 13
CDR3 protein: CSARDFKGEKLFF
CDR3 DNA: TGCAGTGCTAGAGATTTTAAGGGAGAAAAACTGTTTTTT

J gene: TRBJ1-6
D gene: -
clone size: -
V gene: TRBV5-1
CDR3 length: 18
CDR3 protein: CASSLSSVGQLQVSPLHF
CDR3 DNA: TGCGCCAGCAGCTTGAGTTCAGTCGGACAGCTACAAGTTTCACCCCTCCACTTT

J gene: TRBJ2-1
D gene: TRBD1
clone size: -
V gene: TRBV2
CDR3 length: 13
CDR3 protein: CASRLTGDGEQFF
CDR3 DNA: TGTGCCAGCAGGTTGACAGGGGACGGTGAGCAGTTCTTC

J gene: TRBJ2-1
D gene: TRBD2
clone size: -
V gene: TRBV5-1
CDR3 length: 14
CDR3 protein: CASSPTCGGNEQFF
CDR3 DNA: TGCGCCAGCAGCCCCACTTGCGGGGGTAATGAGCAGTTCTTC

J gene: TRBJ2-5
D gene: -
clone size: many
V gene: TRBV3-1
CDR3 length: 12
CDR3 protein: CASSQASETQYF
CDR3 DNA: TGTGCCAGCAGCCAAGCCTCGGAGACCCAGTACTTC

J gene: TRBJ2-5
D gene: -
clone size: many
V gene: TRBV29-1
CDR3 length: 13
CDR3 protein: CSTRLTLGETQYF
CDR3 DNA: TGCAGCACCCGACTGACTTTGGGGGAGACCCAGTACTTC

J gene: TRBJ2-3
D gene: TRBD2
clone size: -
V gene: TRBV28
CDR3 length: 14
CDR3 protein: CASCQTSATDTQYF
CDR3 DNA: TGTGCCAGCTGTCAGACTAGCGCCACAGATACGCAGTATTTT

J gene: TRBJ2-4
D gene: TRBD1
clone size: -
V gene: TRBV9
CDR3 length: 14
CDR3 protein: CASSFQRGRNIQYF
CDR3 DNA: TGTGCCAGCAGCTTCCAGAGGGGGCGAAACATTCAGTACTTC

J gene: TRBJ1-2
D gene: -
clone size: few
V gene: TRBV12-3/TRBV12-4
CDR3 length: 12
CDR3 protein: CACSFVPYGYTF
CDR3 DNA: TGTGCCTGCAGTTTTGTACCATATGGCTACACCTTC

J gene: TRBJ1-2
D gene: -
clone size: many
V gene: TRBV5-6
CDR3 length: 13
CDR3 protein: CASSIAPSYGYTF
CDR3 DNA: TGTGCCAGCAGCATCGCCCCCAGCTATGGCTACACCTTC

J gene: TRBJ1-5
D gene: -
clone size: many
V gene: TRBV13
CDR3 length: 14
CDR3 protein: CASSLRNSNQPQHF
CDR3 DNA: TGTGCCAGCAGCTTGCGAAATAGCAATCAGCCCCAGCATTTT

J gene: TRBJ2-7
D gene: -
clone size: -
V gene: TRBV6-6
CDR3 length: 15
CDR3 protein: CASSYTGKAGREQYF
CDR3 DNA: TGTGCCAGCAGTTACACAGGGAAAGCCGGACGCGAGCAGTACTTC

J gene: TRBJ2-3
D gene: -
clone size: -
V gene: TRBV29-1
CDR3 length: 14
CDR3 protein: CSVAKGPKADTQYF
CDR3 DNA: TGCAGCGTTGCTAAGGGACCAAAGGCAGATACGCAGTATTTT

J gene: TRBJ1-1
D gene: -
clone size: -
V gene: TRBV6-5
CDR3 length: 15
CDR3 protein: CASSYRIQAGAEAFF
CDR3 DNA: TGTGCCAGCAGTTACCGAATCCAGGCTGGGGCTGAAGCTTTCTTT

J gene: TRBJ2-1
D gene: -
clone size: -
V gene: TRBV20-1
CDR3 length: 15
CDR3 protein: CSAPRAASRMNEQFF
CDR3 DNA: TGCAGTGCTCCCAGAGCCGCTAGCAGGATGAATGAGCAGTTCTTC

J gene: TRBJ2-1
D gene: -
clone size: -
V gene: TRBV9
CDR3 length: 15
CDR3 protein: CASSVDRASYNEQFF
CDR3 DNA: TGTGCCAGCAGCGTAGACAGGGCCTCCTACAATGAGCAGTTCTTC

J gene: TRBJ2-1
D gene: TRBD1
clone size: few
V gene: TRBV20-1
CDR3 length: 15
CDR3 protein: CSARVFGQGYNEQFF
CDR3 DNA: TGCAGTGCTAGAGTCTTTGGACAGGGCTACAATGAGCAGTTCTTC

J gene: TRBJ2-5
D gene: TRBD1
clone size: few
V gene: TRBV20-1
CDR3 length: 18
CDR3 protein: CSARDSIFGTGTEETQYF
CDR3 DNA: TGCAGTGCTAGAGATAGTATTTTCGGGACAGGCACCGAAGAGACCCAGTACTTC

J gene: TRBJ2-7
D gene: TRBD2
clone size: -
V gene: TRBV20-1
CDR3 length: 14
CDR3 protein: CSTRGSGRSYEQYF
CDR3 DNA: TGCAGTACTAGAGGAAGCGGGAGGTCCTACGAGCAGTACTTC

J gene: TRBJ1-1
D gene: -
clone size: few
V gene: TRBV29-1
CDR3 length: 11
CDR3 protein: CSVGMNTEAFF
CDR3 DNA: TGCAGCGTGGGGATGAACACTGAAGCTTTCTTT

J gene: TRBJ1-4
D gene: -
clone size: few
V gene: TRBV7-3
CDR3 length: 13
CDR3 protein: CASSSNKGEKLFF
CDR3 DNA: TGTGCCAGCAGCTCCAATAAGGGGGAAAAACTGTTTTTT

J gene: TRBJ1-4
D gene: TRBD1
clone size: -
V gene: TRBV12-3/TRBV12-4
CDR3 length: 14
CDR3 protein: CASRPGTEDEKLFF
CDR3 DNA: TGTGCCAGCAGACCCGGGACAGAAGATGAAAAACTGTTTTTT

J gene: TRBJ2-1
D gene: -
clone size: many
V gene: TRBV5-1
CDR3 length: 17
CDR3 protein: CASSLFLRGSSYNEQFF
CDR3 DNA: TGCGCCAGCAGCTTGTTCCTACGAGGGAGCTCCTACAATGAGCAGTTCTTC

J gene: TRBJ2-5
D gene: TRBD2
clone size: -
V gene: TRBV12-5
CDR3 length: 16
CDR3 protein: CASGLDGLAGQETQYF
CDR3 DNA: TGTGCTAGTGGTTTGGACGGATTAGCGGGACAAGAGACCCAGTACTTC

J gene: TRBJ1-6
D gene: -
clone size: few
V gene: TRBV20-1
CDR3 length: 11
CDR3 protein: CSARSIASLHF
CDR3 DNA: TGCAGTGCTAGGTCCATCGCGTCCCTCCACTTT

J gene: TRBJ1-1
D gene: -
clone size: -
V gene: TRBV29-1
CDR3 length: 12
CDR3 protein: CSVGSEVPEAFF
CDR3 DNA: TGCAGCGTTGGGTCTGAAGTTCCTGAAGCTTTCTTT

J gene: TRBJ2-7
D gene: -
clone size: -
V gene: TRBV3-1
CDR3 length: 12
CDR3 protein: CASSQAESEQYF
CDR3 DNA: TGTGCCAGCAGCCAAGCTGAGTCCGAGCAGTACTTC

J gene: TRBJ2-4
D gene: TRBD1
clone size: -
V gene: TRBV12-5
CDR3 length: 14
CDR3 protein: CASGLTGTANIQYF
CDR3 DNA: TGTGCTAGTGGTTTGACCGGGACAGCAAACATTCAGTACTTC

J gene: TRBJ1-6
D gene: -
clone size: -
V gene: TRBV5-5
CDR3 length: 15
CDR3 protein: CASSSGWGRNSPLHF
CDR3 DNA: TGTGCCAGCAGCTCCGGGTGGGGGAGGAATTCACCCCTCCACTTT

J gene: TRBJ2-1
D gene: -
clone size: -
V gene: TRBV15
CDR3 length: 13
CDR3 protein: CATSSETANEQFF
CDR3 DNA: TGTGCCACCAGCAGTGAGACTGCCAATGAGCAGTTCTTC

J gene: TRBJ1-2
D gene: TRBD1
clone size: -
V gene: TRBV12-3/TRBV12-4
CDR3 length: 15
CDR3 protein: CASSLRTGAQGGYTF
CDR3 DNA: TGTGCCAGCAGCCTCCGGACAGGCGCCCAGGGAGGCTACACCTTC

J gene: TRBJ2-3
D gene: -
clone size: -
V gene: TRBV28
CDR3 length: 11
CDR3 protein: CATARTDTQYF
CDR3 DNA: TGTGCCACTGCGAGGACAGATACGCAGTATTTT

J gene: TRBJ2-1
D gene: -
clone size: few
V gene: TRBV29-1
CDR3 length: 14
CDR3 protein: CSGEEGRGYNEQFF
CDR3 DNA: TGCAGCGGCGAGGAGGGAAGGGGCTACAATGAGCAGTTCTTC

J gene: TRBJ1-5
D gene: -
clone size: -
V gene: TRBV12-3/TRBV12-4
CDR3 length: 13
CDR3 protein: CASSSGVGGPQHF
CDR3 DNA: TGTGCCAGCAGTTCTGGGGTAGGAGGGCCCCAGCATTTT

J gene: TRBJ1-1
D gene: -
clone size: -
V gene: TRBV9
CDR3 length: 15
CDR3 protein: CASSVEAGVNTEAFF
CDR3 DNA: TGTGCCAGCAGCGTGGAGGCGGGAGTGAACACTGAAGCTTTCTTT

J gene: TRBJ1-4
D gene: TRBD1
clone size: few
V gene: TRBV7-2
CDR3 length: 17
CDR3 protein: CASRTGTGGPLREKLFF
CDR3 DNA: TGTGCCAGCAGAACCGGGACAGGGGGACCACTTAGGGAAAAACTGTTTTTT

J gene: TRBJ2-1
D gene: -
clone size: once
V gene: TRBV9
CDR3 length: 14
CDR3 protein: CASSEDSGGETQFF
CDR3 DNA: TGTGCCAGCAGCGAGGACAGTGGGGGAGAGACCCAGTTCTTC

J gene: TRBJ2-1
D gene: TRBD1
clone size: -
V gene: TRBV5-5
CDR3 length: 15
CDR3 protein: CASSLADRTYNEQFF
CDR3 DNA: TGTGCCAGCAGCCTGGCGGACAGGACCTACAATGAGCAGTTCTTC